These T cell receptor beta chains were read from a single sample in a study of CD8 T cells in ankylosing spondylitis. TCRdb passed the 5' RACE reads through MiXCR, listing each CDR3 protein once. The table lists approximately 550,000 distinct CDR3 sequences, roughly an eighth of them singletons. Source material: blood, either unsorted or a sorted T cell fraction (not recorded which). The receptors were sampled from a male donor with ankylosing spondylitis. CDR3s leave out the opening cysteine and the closing phenylalanine or tryptophan.

TRBV20-1,SAQEGTVTDTQY
TRBV18,ASSNRIGDQAF
TRBV20-1,SARAGQGVYSNQPQH
TRBV7-7,ASSKSGRAGEQF
TRBV11-2,ASSARLDTQY
TRBV7-2,ASTRRQYSGNTIY
TRBV12-3/TRBV12-4,ASSLDRRVQPQH
TRBV14,ASSQAYSATQY
TRBV20-1,SAHRGYSSYNEQF
TRBV2,ASSDRSYEQY
TRBV20-1,SAKGQGVYEQY
TRBV24-1,ATSDWVDSHNEQF
TRBV11-2,ASRRIAGEVYEQF
TRBV20-1,SAIRDVINEQF
TRBV18,ASSPDTPNTEAF
TRBV6-1,ASSFNGSGAGPPDTQY
TRBV7-9,ASSLGTGVIYNEQF
TRBV20-1,SARGAINEKLF
TRBV6-1,ASTPGVREGTDTQY
TRBV5-1,ASSLERTGFEKLF
TRBV5-6,ASRRWQLNQPQH
TRBV13,ASSKAYNEQF
TRBV11-2,ASSLGRQAKNIQY
TRBV7-8,ASSLRLAGSNRFNEQF
TRBV6-1,ASSREGPTYEQY
TRBV7-2,ASSLNQGGETQY
TRBV7-2,ASSSGEGRAFYNEQF
TRBV5-1,ASHWGSNTEAF
TRBV3-1,ASSLLAGVWNEQF